This TCR beta chain was sequenced in a study of CD8 T cells in Susac syndrome. About this clonotype: Its antigen is not identified.

The CDR3 is 16 residues long. CDR1 is KGHSH and CDR2 is LQKENI in the germline V gene. Trimming stripped 6 bases from V and 0 bases from J, with 15 bases between. With random hexamers, reverse transcription was performed on about 0.45 to 1 ug of RNA. TCRdb re-derived calls from the immunoSEQ multiplex PCR reads in MiXCR, one entry per CDR3 protein. The sample lists roughly 220,000 distinct CDR3 sequences; 94% were seen once. Study-level results: Clonal expansion was not observed in the Susac syndrome CD4+ T cell repertoires.

Negative magnetic isolation gave CD8+ and CD4+ cells; FACS enriched CD8+ TEMRA. The chain combines TRBV18 with TRBJ1-3; D is possibly TRBD1 (5 bases). The sequence came from a human donor with Susac syndrome. Sequenced material: CD4+ T cells from PBMCs. For the CDR3, the DNA is TGTGCCAGCTCTTTCGCCGAGGGACGCTCTGGAAACACCATATATTTT. It encodes CASSFAEGRSGNTIYF.